The clone carrying this TCR beta chain was seen a handful of times. The CDR3 has 15 residues. Germline values: CDR1 SEHNR, CDR2 FQNEAQ (reference sequence). This record comes from a study of identical twins. A template switching step contributed a universal primer site, while unique molecular identifiers were present in the cDNA. TCRdb redid the calling of the 5' RACE reads with MiXCR, one entry per CDR3 protein. In the table there are roughly 1,500,000 distinct CDR3 sequences, around a third of which are singletons. The receptor comes from a newborn girl in good health. The chain recombines TRBV7-9 with TRBJ2-5; TRBD2 matches at 8 bases. The DNA matches TRBJ2-7 better at its end, which makes the J call doubtful. Sequenced material: cord blood. The CDR3 nucleotides are TGTGCCAGCAGCCTGAACGGCGGGGGGCGCGTCGAGCAGTACTTC. The encoded protein is CASSLNGGGRVEQYF.